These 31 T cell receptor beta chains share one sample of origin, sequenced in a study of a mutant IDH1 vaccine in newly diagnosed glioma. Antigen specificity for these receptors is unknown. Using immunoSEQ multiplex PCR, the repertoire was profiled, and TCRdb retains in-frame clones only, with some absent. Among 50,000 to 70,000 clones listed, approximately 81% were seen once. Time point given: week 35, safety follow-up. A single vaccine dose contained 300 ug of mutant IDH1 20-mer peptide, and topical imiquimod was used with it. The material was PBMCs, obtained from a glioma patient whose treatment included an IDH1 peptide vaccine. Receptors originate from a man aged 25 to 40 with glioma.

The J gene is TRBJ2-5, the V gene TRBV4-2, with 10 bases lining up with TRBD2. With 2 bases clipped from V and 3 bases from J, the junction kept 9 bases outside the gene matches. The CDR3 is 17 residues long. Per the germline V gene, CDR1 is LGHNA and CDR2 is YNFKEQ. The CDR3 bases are TGTGCCAGCAGCCAAAACATGGGGCTAGCGGGGGAAGAGACCCAGTACTTC. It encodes CASSQNMGLAGEETQYF.

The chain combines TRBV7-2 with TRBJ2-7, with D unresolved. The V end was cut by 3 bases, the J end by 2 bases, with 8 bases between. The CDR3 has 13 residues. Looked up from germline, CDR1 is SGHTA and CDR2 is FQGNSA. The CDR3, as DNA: TGTGCCAGCAGCTTGGATCCCACCTACGAGCAGTACTTC. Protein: CASSLDPTYEQYF. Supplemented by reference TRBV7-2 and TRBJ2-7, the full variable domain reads GAGVSQSPSNKVTEKGKDVELRCDPISGHTALYWYRQSLGQGLEFLIYFQGNSAPDKSGLPSDRFSAERTGGSVSTLTIQRTQQEDSAVYLCASSLDPTYEQYFGPGTRLTVT.

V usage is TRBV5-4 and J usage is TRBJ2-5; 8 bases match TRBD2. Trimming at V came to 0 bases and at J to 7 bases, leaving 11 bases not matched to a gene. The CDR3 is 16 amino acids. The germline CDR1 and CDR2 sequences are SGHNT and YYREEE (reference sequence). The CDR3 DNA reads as TGTGCCAGCAGCTTGGGTAGCGGGGTCGGGGGAGCGACCCAGTACTTC. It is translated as CASSLGSGVGGATQYF.

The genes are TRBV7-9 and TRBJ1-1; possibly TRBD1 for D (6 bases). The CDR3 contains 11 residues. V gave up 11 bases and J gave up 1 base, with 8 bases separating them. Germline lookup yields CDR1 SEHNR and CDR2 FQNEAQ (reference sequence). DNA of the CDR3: TGTGCCGGACAGCAGAACACTGAAGCTTTCTTT. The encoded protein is CAGQQNTEAFF.

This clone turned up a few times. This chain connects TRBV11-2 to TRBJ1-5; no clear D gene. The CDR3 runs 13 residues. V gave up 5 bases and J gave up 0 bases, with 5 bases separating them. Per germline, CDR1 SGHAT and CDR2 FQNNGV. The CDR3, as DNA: TGTGCCAGCAGCCAGAGTAGCAATCAGCCCCAGCATTTT. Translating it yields CASSQSSNQPQHF.

This CDR3 reads CASRGTGTYEQYF. Here the CDR3 DNA reads TGCGCCAGCCGAGGGACAGGGACCTACGAGCAGTACTTC. This chain links TRBV5-1 with TRBJ2-7, with 9 bases matching TRBD1. There are 13 residues in the CDR3. Germline V gene data show CDR1 as SGHRS and CDR2 as YFSETQ. V lost 7 bases to trimming and J lost 2 bases; unmatched junction nucleotides: 4.

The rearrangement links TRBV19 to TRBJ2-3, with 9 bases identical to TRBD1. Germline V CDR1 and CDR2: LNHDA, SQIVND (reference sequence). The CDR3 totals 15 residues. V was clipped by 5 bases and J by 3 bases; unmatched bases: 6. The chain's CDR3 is CASSPIGTGTDTQYF. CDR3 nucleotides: TGTGCCAGTAGTCCTATCGGGACAGGGACAGATACGCAGTATTTT.

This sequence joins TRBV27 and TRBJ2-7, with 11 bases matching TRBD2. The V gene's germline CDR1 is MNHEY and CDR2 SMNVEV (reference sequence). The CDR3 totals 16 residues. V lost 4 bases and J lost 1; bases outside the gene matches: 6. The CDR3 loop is CASSSLSGGESYEQYF. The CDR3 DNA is TGTGCCAGCAGTTCCCTTAGCGGGGGGGAATCCTACGAGCAGTACTTC.

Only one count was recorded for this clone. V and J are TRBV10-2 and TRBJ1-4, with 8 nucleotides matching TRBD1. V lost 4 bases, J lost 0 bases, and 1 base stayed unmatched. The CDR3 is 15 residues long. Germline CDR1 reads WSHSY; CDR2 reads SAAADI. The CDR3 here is CASSARGPTNEKLFF. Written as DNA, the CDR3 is TGCGCCAGCAGTGCCAGGGGGCCAACTAATGAAAAACTGTTTTTT.

The CDR3 sequence: CASSRQGPNTEAFF. DNA for the CDR3: TGTGCCAGCAGCCGACAGGGACCGAACACTGAAGCTTTCTTT. The rearrangement links TRBV7-9 to TRBJ1-1; TRBD1 agrees at 7 bases. The CDR3 sequence is 14 residues long. Germline V gene sequence: CDR1 SEHNR, CDR2 FQNEAQ (reference sequence). The V and J ends lost 5 bases and 1 base, in that order; junction bases with no gene match: 4.

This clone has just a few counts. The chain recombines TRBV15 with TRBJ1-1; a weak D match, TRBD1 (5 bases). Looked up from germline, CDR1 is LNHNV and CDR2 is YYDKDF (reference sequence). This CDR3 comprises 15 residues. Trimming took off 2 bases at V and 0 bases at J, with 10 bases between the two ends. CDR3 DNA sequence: TGTGCCACCAGCAGAATTCAGGGTCTGAACACTGAAGCTTTCTTT. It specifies CATSRIQGLNTEAFF.

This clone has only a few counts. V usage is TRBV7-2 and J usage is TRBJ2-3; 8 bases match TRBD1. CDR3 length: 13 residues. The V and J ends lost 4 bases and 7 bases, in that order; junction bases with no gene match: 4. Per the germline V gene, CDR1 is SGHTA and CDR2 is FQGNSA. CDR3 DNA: TGTGCCAGCAGCTCGGACAGGGTAAATACGCAGTATTTT. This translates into CASSSDRVNTQYF.

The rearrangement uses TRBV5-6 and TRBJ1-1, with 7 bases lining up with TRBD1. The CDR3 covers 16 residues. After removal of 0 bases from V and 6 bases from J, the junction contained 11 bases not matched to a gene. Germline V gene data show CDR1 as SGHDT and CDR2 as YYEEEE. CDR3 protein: CASSLGGTDSLSEAFF. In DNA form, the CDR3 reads TGTGCCAGCAGCTTGGGGGGGACAGATTCCCTATCTGAAGCTTTCTTT.

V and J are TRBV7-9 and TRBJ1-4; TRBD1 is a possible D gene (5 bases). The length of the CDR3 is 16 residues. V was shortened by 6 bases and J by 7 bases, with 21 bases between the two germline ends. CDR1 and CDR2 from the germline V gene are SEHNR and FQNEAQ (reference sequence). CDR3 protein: CASSYYRDSRSEKLFF. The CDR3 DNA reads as TGTGCCAGCAGTTACTACCGGGACTCGCGGAGTGAAAAACTGTTTTTT.

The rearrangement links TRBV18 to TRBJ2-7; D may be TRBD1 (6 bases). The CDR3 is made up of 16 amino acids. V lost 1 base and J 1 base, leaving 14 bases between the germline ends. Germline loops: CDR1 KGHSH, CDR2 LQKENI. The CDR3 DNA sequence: TGTGCCAGCTCACCACTCCAAGGGGGTGGGTCCTACGAGCAGTACTTC. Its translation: CASSPLQGGGSYEQYF.

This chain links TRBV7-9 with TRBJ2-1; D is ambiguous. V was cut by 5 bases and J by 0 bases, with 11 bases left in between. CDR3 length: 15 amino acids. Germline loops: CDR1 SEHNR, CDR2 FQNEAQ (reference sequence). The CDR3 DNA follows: TGTGCCAGCAGCATTTACCGGAGCTCCTACAATGAGCAGTTCTTC. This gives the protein CASSIYRSSYNEQFF.

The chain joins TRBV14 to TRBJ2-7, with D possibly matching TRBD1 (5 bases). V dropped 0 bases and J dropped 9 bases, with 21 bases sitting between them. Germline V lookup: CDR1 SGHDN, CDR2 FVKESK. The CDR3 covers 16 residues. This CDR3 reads CASSQEIWTSPRRQYF. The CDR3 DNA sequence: TGTGCCAGCAGCCAAGAGATCTGGACAAGCCCTCGTCGGCAGTACTTC.

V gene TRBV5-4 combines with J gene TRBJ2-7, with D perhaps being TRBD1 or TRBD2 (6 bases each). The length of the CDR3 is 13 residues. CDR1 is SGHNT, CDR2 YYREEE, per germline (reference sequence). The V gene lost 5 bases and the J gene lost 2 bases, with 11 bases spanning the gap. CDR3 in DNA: TGTGCCAGCAGTTGGGGGGCGACCTACGAGCAGTACTTC. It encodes CASSWGATYEQYF. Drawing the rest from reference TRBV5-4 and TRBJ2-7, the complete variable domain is ETGVTQSPTHLIKTRGQQVTLRCSSQSGHNTVSWYQQALGQGPQFIFQYYREEENGRGNFPPRFSGLQFPNYSSELNVNALELDDSALYLCASSWGATYEQYFGPGTRLTVT.

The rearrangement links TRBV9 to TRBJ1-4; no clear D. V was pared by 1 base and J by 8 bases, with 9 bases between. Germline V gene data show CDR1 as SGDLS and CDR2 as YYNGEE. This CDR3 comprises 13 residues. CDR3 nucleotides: TGTGCCAGCAGCGTAATCGAGGGCGAAAAACTGTTTTTT. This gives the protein CASSVIEGEKLFF. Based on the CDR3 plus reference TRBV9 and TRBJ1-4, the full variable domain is DSGVTQTPKHLITATGQRVTLRCSPRSGDLSVYWYQQSLDQGLQFLIQYYNGEERAKGNILERFSAQQFPDLHSELNLSSLELGDSALYFCASSVIEGEKLFFGSGTQLSVL.

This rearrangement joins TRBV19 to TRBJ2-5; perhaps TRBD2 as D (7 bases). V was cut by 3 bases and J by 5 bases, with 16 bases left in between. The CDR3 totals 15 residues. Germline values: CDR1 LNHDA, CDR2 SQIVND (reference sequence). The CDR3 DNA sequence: TGTGCCAGTAGTATCCGGGGGGCTGCGTCCGAGACCCAGTACTTC. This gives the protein CASSIRGAASETQYF.

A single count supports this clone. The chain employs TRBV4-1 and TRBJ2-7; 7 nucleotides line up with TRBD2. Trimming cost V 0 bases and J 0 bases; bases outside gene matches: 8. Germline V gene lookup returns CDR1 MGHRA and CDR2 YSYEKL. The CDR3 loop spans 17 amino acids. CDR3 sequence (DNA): TGCGCCAGCAGCCAAGAATCGGTAGCGGGCTTCTCCTACGAGCAGTACTTC. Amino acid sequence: CASSQESVAGFSYEQYF.

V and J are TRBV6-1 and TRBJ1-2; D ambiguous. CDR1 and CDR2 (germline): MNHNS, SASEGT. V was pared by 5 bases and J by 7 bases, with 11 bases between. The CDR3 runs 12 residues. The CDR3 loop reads CASSYELLGYTF. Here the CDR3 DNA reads TGTGCCAGCAGTTATGAGTTACTTGGCTACACCTTC.

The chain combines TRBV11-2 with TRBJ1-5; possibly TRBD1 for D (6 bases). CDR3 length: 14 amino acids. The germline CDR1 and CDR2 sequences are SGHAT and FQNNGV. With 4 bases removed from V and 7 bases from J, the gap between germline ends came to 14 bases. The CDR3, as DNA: TGTGCCAGCAGCTCAGAGGCAGGGGACCAGCCCCAGCATTTT. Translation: CASSSEAGDQPQHF.

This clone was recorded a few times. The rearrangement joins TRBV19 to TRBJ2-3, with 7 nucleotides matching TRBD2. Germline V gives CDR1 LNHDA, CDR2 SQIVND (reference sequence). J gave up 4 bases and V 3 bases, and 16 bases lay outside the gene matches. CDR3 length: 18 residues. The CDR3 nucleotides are TGTGCCAGTAGTATTCGACTAGCTGGATGGCTGGGCGCAGATACGCAGTATTTT. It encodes CASSIRLAGWLGADTQYF.

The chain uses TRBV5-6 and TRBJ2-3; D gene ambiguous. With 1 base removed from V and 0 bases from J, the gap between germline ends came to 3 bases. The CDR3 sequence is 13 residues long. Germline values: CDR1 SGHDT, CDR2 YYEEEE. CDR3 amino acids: CASSLYSTDTQYF. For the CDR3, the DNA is TGTGCCAGCAGCTTGTATAGCACAGATACGCAGTATTTT. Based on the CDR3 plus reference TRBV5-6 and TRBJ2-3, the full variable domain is DAGVTQSPTHLIKTRGQQVTLRCSPKSGHDTVSWYQQALGQGPQFIFQYYEEEERQRGNFPDRFSGHQFPNYSSELNVNALLLGDSALYLCASSLYSTDTQYFGPGTRLTVL.

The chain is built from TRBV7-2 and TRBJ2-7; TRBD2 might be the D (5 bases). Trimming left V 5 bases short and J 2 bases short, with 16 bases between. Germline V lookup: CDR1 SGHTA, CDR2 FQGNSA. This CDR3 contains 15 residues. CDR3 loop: CASSAGYVATYEQYF. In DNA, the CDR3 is TGTGCCAGCAGCGCAGGCTACGTAGCGACCTACGAGCAGTACTTC.

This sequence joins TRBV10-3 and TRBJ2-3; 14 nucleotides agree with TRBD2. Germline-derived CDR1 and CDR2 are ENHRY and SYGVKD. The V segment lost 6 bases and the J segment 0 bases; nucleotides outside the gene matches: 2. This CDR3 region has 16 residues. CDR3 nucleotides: TGTGCCATCAGCAGACTAGCGGGGGGGAGCACAGATACGCAGTATTTT. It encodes CAISRLAGGSTDTQYF.

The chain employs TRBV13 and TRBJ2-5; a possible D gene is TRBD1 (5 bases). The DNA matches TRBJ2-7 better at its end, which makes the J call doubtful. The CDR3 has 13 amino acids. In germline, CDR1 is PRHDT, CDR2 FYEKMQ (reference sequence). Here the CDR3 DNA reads TGTGCCAGCAGCTTAAGGGGATACTACGAGCAGTACTTC. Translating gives CASSLRGYYEQYF.

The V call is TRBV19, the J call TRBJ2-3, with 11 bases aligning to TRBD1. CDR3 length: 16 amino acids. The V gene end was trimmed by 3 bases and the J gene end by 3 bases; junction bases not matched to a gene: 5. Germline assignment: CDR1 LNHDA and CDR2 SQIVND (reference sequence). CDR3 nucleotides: TGTGCCAGTAGTATGATGGGACAGGGGGAAACAGATACGCAGTATTTT. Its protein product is CASSMMGQGETDTQYF.

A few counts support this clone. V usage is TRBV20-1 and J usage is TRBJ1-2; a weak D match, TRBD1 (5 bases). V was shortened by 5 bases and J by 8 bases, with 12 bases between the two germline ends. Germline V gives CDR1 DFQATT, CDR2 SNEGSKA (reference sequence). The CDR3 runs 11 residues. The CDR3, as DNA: TGCAGTGCTTGGACATACGAAGGCTACACCTTC. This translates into CSAWTYEGYTF.

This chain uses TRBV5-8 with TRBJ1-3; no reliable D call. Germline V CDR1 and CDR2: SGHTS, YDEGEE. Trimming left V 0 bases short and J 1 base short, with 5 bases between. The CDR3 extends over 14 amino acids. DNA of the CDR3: TGTGCCAGCAGCTTGGAGACTTCTGGAAACACCATATATTTT. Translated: CASSLETSGNTIYF.